Presented here are 11 T cell receptor beta chains from one specimen sequenced in a study of T cell changes during pregnancy in multiple sclerosis. Sequenced by immunoSEQ multiplex PCR; TCRdb stores in-frame clones only, minus some. This sample has 95,000 to 110,000 clones, with under 95% found just once. The source material was peripheral blood, sampled in the third trimester of pregnancy. All receptors derive from a female donor in good health, enrolled as a control in a pregnancy study.

As to this clone: Other DNA sequences from this sample encode an identical CDR3 as well. The rearrangement uses TRBV30 and TRBJ1-5; no firm D call. In germline, CDR1 is GTSNPN, CDR2 SVGIG (reference sequence). The CDR3 is made up of 13 amino acids. V dropped 0 bases and J dropped 0 bases, with 3 bases sitting between them. The CDR3 reads CAWSVGSNQPQHF. For the CDR3, the DNA is TGTGCCTGGAGTGTCGGTAGCAATCAGCCCCAGCATTTT.

The gene calls are TRBV9 and TRBJ2-1; perhaps TRBD2 as D (6 bases). Trimming took off 4 bases at V and 1 base at J, with 15 bases between the two ends. Per germline, CDR1 SGDLS and CDR2 YYNGEE. The CDR3 extends over 16 amino acids. The CDR3 coding sequence is TGTGCCAGCAGCCGACTCACCGGAGGGTCCTACAATGAGCAGTTCTTC. Protein: CASSRLTGGSYNEQFF.

The chain employs TRBV4-2 and TRBJ1-1; 7 bases agree with TRBD1. This CDR3 is built from 15 residues. Losses at the gene ends were 0 bases for V and 4 bases for J; bases not matched to a gene: 5. Germline loops: CDR1 LGHNA, CDR2 YNFKEQ. For the CDR3, the DNA is TGTGCCAGCAGCCAAGAGATTAACAGGGGCACTGAAGCTTTCTTT. Translating gives CASSQEINRGTEAFF.

The V call is TRBV4-2, the J call TRBJ2-5; the match to TRBD1 covers 10 bases. The CDR3 runs to 18 residues. Trimming removed 0 bases from V and 9 bases from J; junction bases left unmatched: 16. CDR1 LGHNA and CDR2 YNFKEQ come from the germline V gene. For the CDR3, the DNA is TGTGCCAGCAGCCAAGATGGCCATGGGACAGGGGCACCAAGGGCCCAGTACTTC. Its translation is CASSQDGHGTGAPRAQYF.

The chain recombines TRBV4-1 with TRBJ2-1; 11 positions match TRBD2. CDR1 and CDR2 (germline): MGHRA, YSYEKL. Trimming cost V 5 bases and J 0 bases; bases outside gene matches: 6. CDR3 length equals 17 residues. The DNA of the CDR3 is TGCGCCAGCAGCGTCGGACTAGCGGGTTTCTCCTACAATGAGCAGTTCTTC. Amino acids: CASSVGLAGFSYNEQFF.

The V and J genes are TRBV6-5 and TRBJ1-4; 9 positions match TRBD1. CDR1 is MNHEY and CDR2 is SVGAGI in the germline V gene. V shed 6 bases and J 5 bases; nucleotides not matched to a gene: 4. The CDR3 has 14 amino acids. The CDR3 nucleotides are TGTGCCAGCAGCCGCGGGACAGGGAATGAAAAACTGTTTTTT. Translation gives CASSRGTGNEKLFF.

V gene TRBV9 combines with J gene TRBJ2-5; 8 positions match TRBD2. Germline loops: CDR1 SGDLS, CDR2 YYNGEE. J lost 4 bases, V lost 3 bases, and 5 bases had no gene match. The CDR3 has 14 amino acids. This CDR3 reads CASSASGGPETQYF. Here the CDR3 DNA reads TGTGCCAGCAGCGCTTCGGGGGGGCCAGAGACCCAGTACTTC.

The chain links TRBV14 to TRBJ1-1, with D possibly TRBD1 on 5 matching bases. The CDR3 covers 19 residues. Germline assignment: CDR1 SGHDN and CDR2 FVKESK. V was shortened by 7 bases and J by 0 bases, with 27 bases between the two germline ends. DNA of the CDR3: TGTGCCAGCACAAAAGATGGGGCGACAGTGGGCCCCATGAACACTGAAGCTTTCTTT. This translates into CASTKDGATVGPMNTEAFF.

The chain recombines TRBV6-5 with TRBJ1-2; possible D gene TRBD1, 6 bases. The germline V gene has CDR1 MNHEY and CDR2 SVGAGI. V lost 3 bases and J 8 bases, leaving 16 bases between the germline ends. The CDR3 has 14 residues. CDR3 in amino acids: CASSYEAGAGGYTF. The CDR3 nucleotides are TGTGCCAGCAGTTATGAGGCAGGGGCGGGCGGCTACACCTTC.

The J gene is TRBJ2-7, the V gene TRBV5-8, with 10 bases identical to TRBD1. Unmatched junction bases numbered 8, after V lost 4 bases and J lost 7 bases. Germline V lookup: CDR1 SGHTS, CDR2 YDEGEE. This CDR3 is built from 14 residues. The CDR3 DNA follows: TGTGCCAGCAGCCTGACAGGGGGCGGGCAAGAGCAGTACTTC. It specifies CASSLTGGGQEQYF.

The chain combines TRBV27 with TRBJ2-7; TRBD2 matches 10 bases. Germline CDR1 reads MNHEY; CDR2 reads SMNVEV (reference sequence). The CDR3 sequence is 15 residues long. With V trimmed by 1 base and J by 2 bases, 2 bases remained unmatched. CDR3 sequence: CASSLWTSGTYEQYF. CDR3 nucleotide sequence: TGTGCCAGCAGTTTATGGACTAGCGGCACCTACGAGCAGTACTTC.